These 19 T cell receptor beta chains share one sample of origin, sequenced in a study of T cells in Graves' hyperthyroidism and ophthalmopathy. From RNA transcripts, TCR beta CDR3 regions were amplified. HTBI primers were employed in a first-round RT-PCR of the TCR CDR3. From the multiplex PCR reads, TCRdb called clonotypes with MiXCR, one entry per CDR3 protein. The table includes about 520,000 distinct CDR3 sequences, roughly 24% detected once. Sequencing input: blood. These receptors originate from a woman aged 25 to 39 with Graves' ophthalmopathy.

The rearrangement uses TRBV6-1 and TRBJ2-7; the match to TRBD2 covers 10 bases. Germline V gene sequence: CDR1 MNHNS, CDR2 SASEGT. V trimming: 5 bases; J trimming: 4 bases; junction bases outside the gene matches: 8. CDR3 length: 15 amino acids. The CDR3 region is CASSLCSGGTYEQYF. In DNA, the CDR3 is TGTGCCAGCAGTCTTTGTAGCGGGGGGACATACGAGCAGTACTTC.

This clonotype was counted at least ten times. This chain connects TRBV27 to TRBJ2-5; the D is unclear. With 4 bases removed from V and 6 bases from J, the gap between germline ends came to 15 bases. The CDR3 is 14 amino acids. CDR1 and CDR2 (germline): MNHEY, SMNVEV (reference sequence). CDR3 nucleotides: TGTGCCAGCAGTTCAGACGGACCGGGCCAGACCCAGTACTTC. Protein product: CASSSDGPGQTQYF.

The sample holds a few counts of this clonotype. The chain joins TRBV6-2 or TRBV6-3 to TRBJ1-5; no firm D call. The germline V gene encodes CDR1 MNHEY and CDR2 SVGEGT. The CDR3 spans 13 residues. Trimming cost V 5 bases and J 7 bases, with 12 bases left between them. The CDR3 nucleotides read TGTGCCAGCAGTCCCCACCCGGGGCAGCCCCAGCATTTT. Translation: CASSPHPGQPQHF.

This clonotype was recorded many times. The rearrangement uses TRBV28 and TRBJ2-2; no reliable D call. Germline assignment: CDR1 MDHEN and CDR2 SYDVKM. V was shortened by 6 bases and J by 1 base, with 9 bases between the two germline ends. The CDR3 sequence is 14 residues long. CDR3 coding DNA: TGTGCCAGCAGCCCTGGGGAGAACACCGGGGAGCTGTTTTTT. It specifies CASSPGENTGELFF.

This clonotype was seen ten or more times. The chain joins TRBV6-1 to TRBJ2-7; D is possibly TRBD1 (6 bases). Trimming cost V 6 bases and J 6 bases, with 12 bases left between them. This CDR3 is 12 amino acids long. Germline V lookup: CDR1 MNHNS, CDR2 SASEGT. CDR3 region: CASSSNRVEQYF. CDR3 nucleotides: TGTGCCAGCAGCTCAAACAGGGTCGAGCAGTACTTC.

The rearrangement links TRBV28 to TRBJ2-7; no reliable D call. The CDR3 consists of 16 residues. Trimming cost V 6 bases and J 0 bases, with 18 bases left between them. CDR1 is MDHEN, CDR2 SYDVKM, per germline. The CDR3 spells CASSTSDGRFSYEQYF. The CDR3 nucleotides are TGTGCCAGCAGCACCTCTGACGGCAGATTCTCCTACGAGCAGTACTTC.

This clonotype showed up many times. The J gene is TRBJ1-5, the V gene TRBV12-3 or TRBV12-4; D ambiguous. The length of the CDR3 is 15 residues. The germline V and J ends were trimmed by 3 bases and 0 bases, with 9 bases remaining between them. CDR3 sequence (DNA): TGTGCCAGCAGTTTCGAGGGCAATAGCAATCAGCCCCAGCATTTT. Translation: CASSFEGNSNQPQHF.

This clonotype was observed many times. This CDR3 is CASSQEPGQGANEQYF. DNA of the CDR3: TGCGCCAGCAGCCAAGAACCGGGGCAGGGGGCCAACGAGCAGTACTTC. The chain couples TRBV4-3 to TRBJ2-7; 8 bases are a match to TRBD1. Germline CDR1 reads LGHNA; CDR2 reads YSLEER. The V segment lost 0 bases and the J segment 5 bases; nucleotides outside the gene matches: 9. The CDR3 has 16 amino acids.

DNA for the CDR3: TGTGCCAGCAGTTCCCTTCGGGGTCCGGGCAATCAGCCCCAGCATTTT. This sequence encodes CASSSLRGPGNQPQHF. The chain combines TRBV28 with TRBJ1-5; D gene ambiguous. The CDR3 runs 16 residues. The germline V and J ends were trimmed by 4 bases and 2 bases, with 15 bases remaining between them. The V gene's germline CDR1 is MDHEN and CDR2 SYDVKM.

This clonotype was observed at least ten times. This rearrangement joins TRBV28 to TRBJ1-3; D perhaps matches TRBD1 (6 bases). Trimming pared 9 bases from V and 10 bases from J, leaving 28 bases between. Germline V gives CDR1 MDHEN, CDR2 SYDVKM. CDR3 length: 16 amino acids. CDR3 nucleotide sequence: TGTGCCAGTAAAACCCCAGGGGAACGGGGATTTGGGACCATATATTTT. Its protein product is CASKTPGERGFGTIYF. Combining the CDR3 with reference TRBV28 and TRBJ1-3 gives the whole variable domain DVKVTQSSRYLVKRTGEKVFLECVQDMDHENMFWYRQDPGLGLRLIYFSYDVKMKEKGDIPEGYSVSREKKERFSLILESASTNQTSMYLCASKTPGERGFGTIYFGEGSWLTVV.

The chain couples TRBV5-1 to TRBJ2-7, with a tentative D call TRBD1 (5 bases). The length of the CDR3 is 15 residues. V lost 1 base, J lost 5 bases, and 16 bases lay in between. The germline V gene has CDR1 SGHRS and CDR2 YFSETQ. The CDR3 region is CASSLFGQGLDEQYF. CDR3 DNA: TGCGCCAGCAGCTTGTTCGGACAAGGCCTCGACGAGCAGTACTTC.

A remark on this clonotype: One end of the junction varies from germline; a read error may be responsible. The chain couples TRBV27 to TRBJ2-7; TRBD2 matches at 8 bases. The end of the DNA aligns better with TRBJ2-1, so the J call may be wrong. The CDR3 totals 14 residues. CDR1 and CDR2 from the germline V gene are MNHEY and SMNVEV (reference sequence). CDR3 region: CAGSEDLAGREQFF. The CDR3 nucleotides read TGTGCCGGCAGTGAGGACTTAGCGGGGAGGGAGCAGTTCTTC.

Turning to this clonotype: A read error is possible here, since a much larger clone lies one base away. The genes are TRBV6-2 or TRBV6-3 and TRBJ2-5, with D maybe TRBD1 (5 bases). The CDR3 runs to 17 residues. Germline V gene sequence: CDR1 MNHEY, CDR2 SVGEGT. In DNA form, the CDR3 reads TGTGCCAGCAGTAAAAAGACGACAGCCACGTACCAAGAGACCAAGTACTTC. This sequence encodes CASSKKTTATYQETKYF.

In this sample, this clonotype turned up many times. The DNA for the CDR3 is TGCGCCAGCAGCTGGGCAGACAGTTTAACCTACGAGCAGTACTTC. Translated: CASSWADSLTYEQYF. The chain has TRBV5-1 and TRBJ2-7, with D possibly TRBD1 on 5 matching bases. This CDR3 region has 15 residues. Deletions cut 3 bases from V and 2 bases from J, with 15 bases between. Germline values: CDR1 SGHRS, CDR2 YFSETQ.

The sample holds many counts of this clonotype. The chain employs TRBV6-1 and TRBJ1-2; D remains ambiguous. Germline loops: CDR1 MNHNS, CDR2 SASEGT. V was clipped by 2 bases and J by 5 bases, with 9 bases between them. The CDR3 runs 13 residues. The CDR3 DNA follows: TGTGCCAGCAGTGAAACTCGGACGTATGGCTACACCTTC. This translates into CASSETRTYGYTF.

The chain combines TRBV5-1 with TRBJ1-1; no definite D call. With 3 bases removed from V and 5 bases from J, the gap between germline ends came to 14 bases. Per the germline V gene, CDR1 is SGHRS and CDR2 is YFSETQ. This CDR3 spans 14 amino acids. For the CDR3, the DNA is TGCGCCAGCAGCTCGGATTCATGGCGAACTGAAGCTTTCTTT. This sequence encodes CASSSDSWRTEAFF.

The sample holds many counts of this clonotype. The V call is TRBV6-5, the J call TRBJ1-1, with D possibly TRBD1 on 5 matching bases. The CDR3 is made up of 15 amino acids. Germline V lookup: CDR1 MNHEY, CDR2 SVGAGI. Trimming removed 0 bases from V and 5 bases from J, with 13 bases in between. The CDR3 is CASSYSAGPGTEAFF. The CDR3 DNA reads TGTGCCAGCAGTTACTCGGCGGGGCCTGGGACTGAAGCTTTCTTT.

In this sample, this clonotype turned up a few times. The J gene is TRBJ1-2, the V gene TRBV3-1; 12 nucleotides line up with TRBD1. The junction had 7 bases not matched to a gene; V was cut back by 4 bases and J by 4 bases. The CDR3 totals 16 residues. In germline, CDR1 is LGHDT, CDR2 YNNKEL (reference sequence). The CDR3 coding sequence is TGTGCCAGCAGCCCGGGACAGGGGGCGTTTGGCTATGGCTACACCTTC. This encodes CASSPGQGAFGYGYTF. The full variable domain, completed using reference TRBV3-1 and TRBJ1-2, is DTAVSQTPKYLVTQMGNDKSIKCEQNLGHDTMYWYKQDSKKFLKIMFSYNNKELIINETVPNRFSPKSPDKAHLNLHINSLELGDSAVYFCASSPGQGAFGYGYTFGSGTRLTVV.

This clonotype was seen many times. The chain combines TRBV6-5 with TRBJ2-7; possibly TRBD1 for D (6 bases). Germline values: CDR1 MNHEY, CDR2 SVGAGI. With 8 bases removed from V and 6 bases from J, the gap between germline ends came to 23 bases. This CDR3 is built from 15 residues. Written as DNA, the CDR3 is TGTGCCAGCCGTTTACAGGGTCCGGGTGGGGGCGAGCAGTACTTC. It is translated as CASRLQGPGGGEQYF.